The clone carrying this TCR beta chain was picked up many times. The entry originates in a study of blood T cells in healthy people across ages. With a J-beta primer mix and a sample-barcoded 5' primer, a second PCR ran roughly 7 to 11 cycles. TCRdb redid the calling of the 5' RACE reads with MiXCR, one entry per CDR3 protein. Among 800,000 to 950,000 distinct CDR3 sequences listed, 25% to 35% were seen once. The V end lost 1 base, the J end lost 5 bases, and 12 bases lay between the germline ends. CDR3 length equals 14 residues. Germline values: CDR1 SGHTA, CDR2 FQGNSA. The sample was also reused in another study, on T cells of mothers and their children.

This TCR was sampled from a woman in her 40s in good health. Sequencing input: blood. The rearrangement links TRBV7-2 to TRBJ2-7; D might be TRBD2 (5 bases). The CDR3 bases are TGTGCCAGCAGCTTAGAGACTAACATCAACGAGCAGTACTTC. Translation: CASSLETNINEQYF.